The rows below give T cell receptor beta chains drawn from one sample of a study of beta chain features in type 1 diabetes. Generated by immunoSEQ multiplex PCR, the TCRdb table keeps only in-frame clones and is missing some. This sample yields around 280,000 clones, of which about 7.8% are seen a single time; more than 0.8% belongs to the top ten. Specimen: central memory CD4+ T cells from blood. Every receptor here comes from a woman younger than 30 in good health. The CDR3 runs from the conserved cysteine through the conserved F or W. Each record gives: J gene, D gene, V gene, clone size, CDR3 DNA, CDR3 protein. The D gene is left open where the match is weak. Size is omitted from some rows. Given values are once, few, many or a class for expanded clones.

J: TRBJ2-5; D: .; V: TRBV28; size: many; DNA: TGTGCCAGCAGTGTTGCCCTCGGGGGAATGGGGGAGACCCAGTACTTC; CDR3: CASSVALGGMGETQYF
J: TRBJ1-3; D: TRBD1; V: TRBV15; size: few; DNA: TGTGCCACCAGCAGACCCCGGGACAGGCTATATTTT; CDR3: CATSRPRDRLYF
J: TRBJ1-6; D: .; V: TRBV6-1; size: few; DNA: TGTGCCAGCAGTGTAAGTCAGGCCCTCCACTTT; CDR3: CASSVSQALHF
J: TRBJ1-4; D: TRBD1; V: TRBV28; size: medium-sized; DNA: TGTGCCAGCAGTTGGACAGGGGCAGCAACTAATGAAAAACTGTTTTTT; CDR3: CASSWTGAATNEKLFF
J: TRBJ2-5; D: .; V: TRBV10-3; size: few; DNA: TGTGCCATCAGTGAGCCCCTACAGGGAACGGGGGAGACCCAGTACTTC; CDR3: CAISEPLQGTGETQYF
J: TRBJ2-1; D: TRBD2; V: TRBV29-1; size: few; DNA: TGCAGCGTTCTGACCGGGACTAGCGGGAGCTACAATGAGCAGTTCTTC; CDR3: CSVLTGTSGSYNEQFF
J: TRBJ1-2; D: .; V: TRBV6-6; size: .; DNA: TGTGCCAGCACCCGTGGGAACTATGGCTACACCTTC; CDR3: CASTRGNYGYTF
J: TRBJ1-4; D: .; V: TRBV29-1; size: .; DNA: TGCAGCGTTTCCCCGGGGGGGGAACTGTTTTTT; CDR3: CSVSPGGELFF
J: TRBJ2-5; D: .; V: TRBV18; size: .; DNA: TGTGCCAGCTCACCGAGTCGAGGGGTCGCTGAGACCCAGTACTTC; CDR3: CASSPSRGVAETQYF
J: TRBJ1-1; D: .; V: TRBV5-6; size: .; DNA: TGTGCCAGCAGCTTGCCGGTCACTGAAGCTTTCTTT; CDR3: CASSLPVTEAFF
J: TRBJ2-5; D: TRBD2; V: TRBV7-6; size: .; DNA: TGTGCCAGCAGCTTAGGTTCTAGCGGGGGTGCGGCCCAGTACTTC; CDR3: CASSLGSSGGAAQYF
J: TRBJ1-2; D: .; V: TRBV28; size: few; DNA: TGTGCCAGCAGTCGTAACGGGGTAGGGGACTATGGCTACACCTTC; CDR3: CASSRNGVGDYGYTF
J: TRBJ1-6; D: TRBD1; V: TRBV19; size: .; DNA: TGTGCCAGTAGTTTTACAGGGGTTAATTCACCCCTCCACTTT; CDR3: CASSFTGVNSPLHF
J: TRBJ2-5; D: .; V: TRBV7-2; size: few; DNA: TGTGCCAGCAGCCCCGGACACGTACATCAAGAGACCCAGTACTTC; CDR3: CASSPGHVHQETQYF
J: TRBJ2-7; D: .; V: TRBV13; size: few; DNA: TGTGCCAGCAGCTTAGATCCGACAGGCTCCTACGAGCAGTACTTC; CDR3: CASSLDPTGSYEQYF
J: TRBJ2-1; D: .; V: TRBV5-1; size: few; DNA: TGCGCCAGCAGCTTGGATGGCAGGGGAGTCTATGAGCAGTTCTTC; CDR3: CASSLDGRGVYEQFF
J: TRBJ1-1; D: .; V: TRBV29-1; size: .; DNA: TGCAGCGTTGAAGTCCTAACAGTGAACACTGAAGCTTTCTTT; CDR3: CSVEVLTVNTEAFF
J: TRBJ1-2; D: TRBD1; V: TRBV6-5; size: few; DNA: TGTGCCAGCAGCCTCGACAGGGATTATGGCTACACCTTC; CDR3: CASSLDRDYGYTF
J: TRBJ1-1; D: TRBD1; V: TRBV27; size: few; DNA: TGTGCCAGCAGTTTCGGGGACAGGTTAATGAACACTGAAGCTTTCTTT; CDR3: CASSFGDRLMNTEAFF
J: TRBJ1-5; D: .; V: TRBV18; size: few; DNA: TGTGCCAGCTCCCGGGCTGAGTTCCAGCCCCAGCATTTT; CDR3: CASSRAEFQPQHF
J: TRBJ1-4; D: TRBD1; V: TRBV11-2; size: .; DNA: TGTGCCAGCAGCTTAGTTTCGGGACAGGGATCCGAAAAACTGTTTTTT; CDR3: CASSLVSGQGSEKLFF
J: TRBJ2-1; D: .; V: TRBV7-9; size: .; DNA: TGTGCCAGCAAGGGATCCTACAATGAGCAGTTCTTC; CDR3: CASKGSYNEQFF
J: TRBJ1-6; D: .; V: TRBV27; size: few; DNA: TGTGCCAGCAGAAGGAGCGATTCACCCCTCCACTTT; CDR3: CASRRSDSPLHF
J: TRBJ2-2; D: TRBD1; V: TRBV14; size: .; DNA: TGTGCCAGCAGCCCGGGACAGGCTCGTACCGGGGAGCTGTTTTTT; CDR3: CASSPGQARTGELFF
J: TRBJ1-2; D: .; V: TRBV7-2; size: few; DNA: TGTGCCAGCAGCTTAGGAGGTACGGCCCGTCGGGGCCAGGGCTACACCTTC; CDR3: CASSLGGTARRGQGYTF
J: TRBJ1-2; D: TRBD1; V: TRBV18; size: few; DNA: TGTGCCAGCTCACAATTTCGGCCAGGGGGTGGCTACACCTTC; CDR3: CASSQFRPGGGYTF
J: TRBJ2-4; D: .; V: TRBV6-5; size: .; DNA: TGTGCCAGCAGTTACGGTGGCTTAGCCAAAAACATTCAGTACTTC; CDR3: CASSYGGLAKNIQYF
J: TRBJ1-2; D: .; V: TRBV28; size: .; DNA: TGTGCCAGCAGAAGGGTGTCTGGCTACACCTTC; CDR3: CASRRVSGYTF
J: TRBJ2-1; D: TRBD1; V: TRBV14; size: many; DNA: TGTGCCAGCAGCCAAGCGACAGGGGGGAATGAGCAGTTCTTC; CDR3: CASSQATGGNEQFF
J: TRBJ1-5; D: .; V: TRBV5-1; size: few; DNA: TGCGCCAGCGCAAAAATCGGCGGAGATCAGCCCCAGCATTTT; CDR3: CASAKIGGDQPQHF
J: TRBJ2-2; D: TRBD1; V: TRBV11-2; size: many; DNA: TGTGCCAGCAGCTTACACAGGGGAAGGGAGCTGTTTTTT; CDR3: CASSLHRGRELFF
J: TRBJ2-7; D: TRBD1; V: TRBV6-6; size: .; DNA: TGTGCCAGCAGGGGGACAGAAAGCTACGAGCAGTACTTC; CDR3: CASRGTESYEQYF
J: TRBJ1-3; D: TRBD1; V: TRBV4-3; size: few; DNA: TGCGCCAGCAGCTCACGGACAGGGAAGAACACCATATATTTT; CDR3: CASSSRTGKNTIYF
J: TRBJ2-3; D: .; V: TRBV28; size: .; DNA: TGTGCCAGCAGTTCGGTCGCAGATACGCAGTATTTT; CDR3: CASSSVADTQYF
J: TRBJ2-5; D: TRBD1; V: TRBV2; size: .; DNA: TGTGCCAGCAGCGACGAACGATACAGGGGGCTCCAGTACTTC; CDR3: CASSDERYRGLQYF
J: TRBJ1-1; D: .; V: TRBV6-5; size: few; DNA: TGTGCCACCCGGGACCGGATGAACACTGAAGCTTTCTTT; CDR3: CATRDRMNTEAFF
J: TRBJ1-4; D: TRBD1; V: TRBV5-5; size: .; DNA: TGTGCCAGCAGCCTCGCCCAGTCCGGGACAGCGGCTTGGAAACTGTTTTTT; CDR3: CASSLAQSGTAAWKLFF
J: TRBJ2-1; D: .; V: TRBV7-9; size: many; DNA: TGTGCCAGCAGCATGGGCTCCTACAATGAGCAGTTCTTC; CDR3: CASSMGSYNEQFF
J: TRBJ1-4; D: .; V: TRBV7-9; size: .; DNA: TGTGCCAGCAGCTTAGAAGGCAGGGGTTCCGAAAAACTGTTTTTT; CDR3: CASSLEGRGSEKLFF
J: TRBJ2-5; D: TRBD2; V: TRBV2; size: .; DNA: TGTGCCAGCAATCGACTAGCGGGGTTGGAGACCCAGTACTTC; CDR3: CASNRLAGLETQYF
J: TRBJ1-4; D: .; V: TRBV7-8; size: few; DNA: TGTGCCAGCAGCCTTCGGACAACTAATGAAAAACTGTTTTTT; CDR3: CASSLRTTNEKLFF
J: TRBJ2-5; D: TRBD2; V: TRBV7-8; size: few; DNA: TGTGCCAGCAGCCTCCCGACTAGCGGGGGGAACCAAGAGACCCAGTACTTC; CDR3: CASSLPTSGGNQETQYF
J: TRBJ1-2; D: TRBD1; V: TRBV6-5; size: .; DNA: TGTGCCAGCAGTTATTCGGGACAGGGGGTTAAGAATGGCTACACCTTC; CDR3: CASSYSGQGVKNGYTF
J: TRBJ1-4; D: .; V: TRBV29-1; size: .; DNA: TGCAGCGTTACCAGGGGTTCAACTAATGAAAAACTGTTTTTT; CDR3: CSVTRGSTNEKLFF
J: TRBJ1-2; D: .; V: TRBV4-1; size: .; DNA: TGCGCCAGCAGCCAAGCTGCGGGAGGGTTTTCGCCGAACTATGGCTACACCTTC; CDR3: CASSQAAGGFSPNYGYTF
J: TRBJ2-7; D: .; V: TRBV6-1; size: .; DNA: TGTGCCAGCAGCACCCTAGGACAGTCATACGAGCAGTACTTC; CDR3: CASSTLGQSYEQYF
J: TRBJ2-1; D: TRBD1; V: TRBV7-2; size: few; DNA: TGTGCCAGCAGCGGACAGGGCAGCTACAATGAGCAGTTCTTC; CDR3: CASSGQGSYNEQFF
J: TRBJ1-2; D: .; V: TRBV14; size: many; DNA: TGTGCCAGCAGCCAAGATGGGGTACGGGGCTACACCTTC; CDR3: CASSQDGVRGYTF
J: TRBJ1-1; D: .; V: TRBV7-2; size: .; DNA: TGTGCCAGCAGCTTAGACAGGGCTTTGGCTTTCTTT; CDR3: CASSLDRALAFF
J: TRBJ2-1; D: TRBD1; V: TRBV5-1; size: many; DNA: TGCGCCAGCATGAGGGGGCTAAGCGACAATGAGCAGTTCTTC; CDR3: CASMRGLSDNEQFF
J: TRBJ2-2; D: TRBD2; V: TRBV5-4; size: .; DNA: TGTGCCAGCAGCTCTACTAGCGGGGGCGGGGAGCTGTTTTTT; CDR3: CASSSTSGGGELFF
J: TRBJ1-4; D: .; V: TRBV9; size: few; DNA: TGTGCCAGCAGCGTAGCTGCGACCACAACTAATGAAAAACTGTTTTTT; CDR3: CASSVAATTTNEKLFF
J: TRBJ2-1; D: TRBD2; V: TRBV14; size: many; DNA: TGTGCCAGCAGCCAAGTCGGGGGACTAGCCTCCAATGAGCAGTTCTTC; CDR3: CASSQVGGLASNEQFF
J: TRBJ1-3; D: .; V: TRBV5-4; size: .; DNA: TGTGCCAGCAGCTTAACATCGACCTCTGGAAACACCATATATTTT; CDR3: CASSLTSTSGNTIYF
J: TRBJ1-1; D: .; V: TRBV7-2; size: .; DNA: TGTGCCAGCAGCTTAGGGAGTGGCACTGAAGCTTTCTTT; CDR3: CASSLGSGTEAFF
J: TRBJ1-2; D: .; V: TRBV7-3; size: few; DNA: TGTGCCAGCAGCTTTACCGCCCACCACAGGGTACTTGATGGCTACACCTTC; CDR3: CASSFTAHHRVLDGYTF